This T cell receptor (beta chain) stems from a study of T cells in Graves' hyperthyroidism and ophthalmopathy. Background on the study: Peripheral blood collection took place at initial diagnosis, before any treatment. Study results and limitations: Peripheral blood also featured most of the thyroid clonotypes expanded above 0.001.

Amplification yielded TCR beta CDR3 regions, with RNA transcripts as the source. The HTBI primer set served for first-round RT-PCR of the TCR CDR3. TCRdb reprocessed the multiplex PCR reads via MiXCR and lists one record per CDR3 protein. The table includes about 360,000 distinct CDR3 sequences, around 14% detected once. Graves' hyperthyroidism qualified as stable when ophthalmopathy did not progress within 18 months. The PBMCs studied were ones that came from about 10 ml fresh peripheral blood. Per germline, CDR1 SGHDT and CDR2 YYEEEE. Trimming left V 2 bases short and J 4 bases short, with 14 bases between. This CDR3 has 15 residues. Regarding this clonotype: Its matching antigen is unknown.

The rearrangement links TRBV5-6 to TRBJ2-3; TRBD2 might be the D (6 bases). This clonotype was sampled from a woman younger than 30 with Graves' hyperthyroidism. Sequences were obtained from blood. Here the CDR3 DNA reads TGTGCCAGCAGCTTTTTGTTCAGGGAGGCAGATACGCAGTATTTT. Its protein is CASSFLFREADTQYF.